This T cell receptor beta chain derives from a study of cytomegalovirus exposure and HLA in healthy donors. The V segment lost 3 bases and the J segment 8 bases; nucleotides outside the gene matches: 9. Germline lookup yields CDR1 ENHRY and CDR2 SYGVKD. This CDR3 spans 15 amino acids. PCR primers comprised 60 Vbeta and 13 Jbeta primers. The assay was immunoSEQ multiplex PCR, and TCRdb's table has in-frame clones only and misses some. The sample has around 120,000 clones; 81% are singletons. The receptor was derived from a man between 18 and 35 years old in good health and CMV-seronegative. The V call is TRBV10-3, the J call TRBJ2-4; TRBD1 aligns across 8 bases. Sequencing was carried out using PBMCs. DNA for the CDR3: TGTGCCATCAGTGATCCCCGGACAGGGATGGACATTCAGTACTTC. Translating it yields CAISDPRTGMDIQYF.